The present T cell receptor (beta chain) was sequenced within a study of naive and memory T cell subsets. Study-level points and caveats: In naive cells, over 85% of TCR sequences were seen only once.

The beta constant-region primer was an equimolar mix of two oligonucleotides covering TRBC1 and TRBC2. Ligated cDNA was amplified by four rounds of PCR with nested alpha and beta constant-region primers and SP2. An oligonucleotide with the SP2 primer and a 12-nucleotide UMI was ligated to the cDNA 3' end. Using its own MiXCR run on the UMI-ligation and nested PCR reads, TCRdb lists one record per CDR3 protein. The sample holds about 9,700 distinct CDR3 sequences; 5.5% to 6.5% are singletons and the top ten take approximately 50%. Cells stained for CD3, CD4, CD8, CD45RA, CD27 and viability were sorted into four CD45RA/CD27 subsets. This clonotype was detected many times. The antigen is undetermined. The receptor's source is a human donor in good health. Source material: CD4+ TEMRA cells from blood. Described subset: effector memory re-expressing CD45RA, CD45RA+ CD27-.

Written as DNA, the CDR3 is TGTGCCAGCTCACCACCGGCGGTGGTGGGGGAGACCCAGTACTTC. This gives the protein CASSPPAVVGETQYF. The chain joins TRBV18 to TRBJ2-5; D gene unclear. The CDR3 extends over 15 amino acids. The germline gives CDR1 KGHSH, CDR2 LQKENI. The ends were cut back, 0 bases at V and 5 bases at J, with 13 bases in the middle.